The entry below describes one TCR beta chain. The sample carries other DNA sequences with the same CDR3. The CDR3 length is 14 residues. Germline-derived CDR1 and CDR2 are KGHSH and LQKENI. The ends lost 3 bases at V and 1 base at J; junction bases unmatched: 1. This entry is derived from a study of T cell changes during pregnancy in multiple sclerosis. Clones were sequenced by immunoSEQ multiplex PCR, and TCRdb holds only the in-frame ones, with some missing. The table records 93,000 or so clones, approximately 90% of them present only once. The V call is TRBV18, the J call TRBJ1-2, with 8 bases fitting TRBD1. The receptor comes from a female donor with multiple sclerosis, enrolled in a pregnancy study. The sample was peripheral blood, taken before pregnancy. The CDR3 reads CASSPGQGNYGYTF. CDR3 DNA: TGTGCCAGCTCACCCGGACAGGGTAACTATGGCTACACCTTC.